This T cell receptor beta chain was documented in a study of T cells in Graves' hyperthyroidism and ophthalmopathy. The investigators amplified TCR beta CDR3 regions from RNA transcripts. Carried out on the TCR CDR3, a first-round RT-PCR used the HTBI primer set. MiXCR, applied by TCRdb to the multiplex PCR reads, yields one record per CDR3 protein. Altogether about 500,000 distinct CDR3 sequences are present, 16% being singletons, with the ten largest covering about 31%. This clonotype was seen at least ten times. Its antigen is not identified. Study-wide results and caveats: Expanded thyroid clonotypes (above 0.001) were mostly also found in blood.

This CDR3 region has 15 residues. V lost 3 bases, J lost 0 bases, and 12 bases lay in between. Germline V gives CDR1 SGHVS, CDR2 FQNEAQ. This TCR came from a woman under 40 with Graves' ophthalmopathy. Specimen: blood. The J gene is TRBJ2-7, the V gene TRBV7-8, with D perhaps TRBD1 (5 bases). CDR3 residues: CASSFSTGNSYEQYF. CDR3 sequence (DNA): TGTGCCAGCAGCTTCTCTACAGGTAACTCCTACGAGCAGTACTTC.